This T cell receptor beta chain originates from a study of T-cell reconstitution after alpha-beta-depleted transplantation in children (dated by TCRdb to the mid-2010s). Describing the broader study: Using TCR repertoire profiling, the study followed T-cell immune reconstitution in a quantitative way in children after TCRalphabeta/CD19-depleted allogeneic hematopoietic cell transplantation.

Library prep was done by PCR. The instrument was an Illumina HiSeq 2500. TCR libraries were prepared with molecular barcoding, using unique molecular identifiers to normalize TCRbeta repertoire quantification. TCRdb reran the public reads through fastp at Q25 and MiXCR, keeping productive beta chains. Rows are combined by CDR3 protein, so each entry shows the most common genes and DNA. This sample gives a few hundred thousand distinct CDR3 sequences in total; around 27% of them show up just once. Jointly, the top ten make up under 45% of the sample. The treatment or condition label corresponds to: allogeneic hematopoietic cell transplantation with graft depleted of TCRalphabeta T cells and CD19 B cells. The transplant recipients were children given TCRalphabeta/CD19-depleted allogeneic hematopoietic cell grafts. From cysteine to phenylalanine, the CDR3 is 15 amino acids long. The read is trimmed to its CDR3 DNA, 45 bases read in frame from base 1. Taken from the germline V gene, the CDR1 and CDR2 loops are SGHRS and YFSETQ. Clipping removes 7 bases from V and 6 bases from J, with 10 as the unmatched junction base count.

In the case of this clonotype: What this receptor recognizes is not known. Per-nucleotide qualities are absent, and no much larger clonotype sits a single base away.

Results and caveats for the whole study, not just this receptor: Over the following months the frequencies of hyperexpanded clones went down, and after one year T-cell counts and TCRbeta diversity were mostly credited to newly produced T cells. Apparently early alphabetaT-cell count recovery about two months after transplant reportedly relied on only several hundred rapidly expanded clones derived from non-depleted graft cells. In some patients, high TCRbeta diversity at day 60 was attributed to recipient T cells and intrathymic progenitors that had survived conditioning.

The specimen comprised PBMCs, sampled before TCRalphabeta/CD19-depleted stem cell transplant. The chain is made from TRBV5-1 and TRBJ2-2; 9 of the junction bases match TRBD1. This sequence was found in a boy in the first two years of life with Wiskott-Aldrich syndrome, due to receive a stem cell transplant. The CDR3 protein sequence reads: CASGIKDRGAGELFF. Here is the DNA: TGCGCCAGCGGAATTAAGGACAGGGGAGCCGGGGAGCTGTTTTTT.